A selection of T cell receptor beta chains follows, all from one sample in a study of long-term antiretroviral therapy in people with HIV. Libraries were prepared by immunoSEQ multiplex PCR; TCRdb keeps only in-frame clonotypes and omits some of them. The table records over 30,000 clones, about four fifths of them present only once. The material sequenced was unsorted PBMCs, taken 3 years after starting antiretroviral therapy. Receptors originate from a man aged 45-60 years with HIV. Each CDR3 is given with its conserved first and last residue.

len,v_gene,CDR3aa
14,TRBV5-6,CASSLGGTTYEQYF
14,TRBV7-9,CASSLGLAAGELFF
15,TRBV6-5,CASSYLAGGTGELFF
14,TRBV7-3,CASSSGTGADTQYF
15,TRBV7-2,CASSLKTGLNQPQHF
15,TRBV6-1,CASSGQPTGRETQYF
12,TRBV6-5,CASSPGQGRYTF
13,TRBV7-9,CASSLSADNTIYF
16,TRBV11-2,CASSLRFTGGTYEQYF
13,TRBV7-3,CASSQGTGHGYTF
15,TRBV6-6,CASSYASGEGTEQFF
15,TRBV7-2,CASSLQGSYNSPLHF
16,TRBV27,CASSPSTGRITGELFF
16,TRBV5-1,CASSSSSGGNLGTQYF
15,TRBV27,CASSLLGDRGETQYF
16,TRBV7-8,CASSLEGQSSNQPQHF